This TCR beta chain is from a study of T cells in narcolepsy. As for the study in general: Donors had narcolepsy type 1 or type 2, or were healthy controls.

Comments on this clone: The target antigen is unknown.

The assay was immunoSEQ multiplex PCR, and TCRdb's table has in-frame clones only and misses some. The table has tens of thousands of clones, around 86% seen once. CDR1 and CDR2 (germline): SGHTA, FQGNSA. V was clipped by 5 bases and J by 1 base, with 18 bases between them. This CDR3 is 17 amino acids long. Study-wide findings and caveats: Comparing one patient's CSF and blood CD4+ clonotypes highlighted HCRT- and TRIB2-specific autoreactive clonotypes.

The receptor was isolated from a human donor with narcolepsy. Material: CD45RA- memory CD4+ T cells from PBMCs. The chain is built from TRBV7-2 and TRBJ1-5; tentative D call: TRBD1 (5 bases). The DNA for the CDR3 is TGTGCCAGCAGCCTGACCGTGGGCGGGGCGAGCAATCAGCCCCAGCATTTT. Amino acid sequence: CASSLTVGGASNQPQHF.